This paragraph reports one T cell receptor beta chain. Its antigen is unidentified. Trimming removed 10 bases from V and 4 bases from J, with 13 bases in between. The CDR3 sequence is 12 residues long. Per the germline V gene, CDR1 is LNHDA and CDR2 is SQIVND (reference sequence). TCRdb re-called the 5' RACE reads with MiXCR, one entry per CDR3 protein. Of more than 250,000 distinct CDR3 sequences listed, roughly 18% are singletons. These data originate in a study of T-cell memory formation after mild COVID-19. Study-wide results and caveats: There were some responding clones in pre-infection memory, which suggested that cross-reactive memory had joined.

This sequence joins TRBV19 and TRBJ1-1, with D maybe TRBD1 (5 bases). This sequence was found in a man between 18 and 35 years old who had mild COVID-19 (a few samples of this study predate the infection). Cell type and time point are not known. Source material: PBMCs or a T cell subset sorted from them (not recorded which). CDR3 coding DNA: TGTGCCACCGGGGGGGGGAGCACTGAAGCTTTCTTT. It translates to CATGGGSTEAFF.